These 9 T cell receptor beta chains were all obtained from the same sample, sequenced in a study of cytomegalovirus exposure and HLA in healthy donors. Researchers ran the PCR with 60 Vbeta and 13 Jbeta primers. The protocol was immunoSEQ multiplex PCR, while the TCRdb copy is restricted to in-frame clones and leaves out a portion. The table lists about 82,000 clones, 80% to 90% of them singletons. The sequencing sample was made of PBMCs. All receptors derive from a man between 18 and 29 years old in good health and CMV-seronegative.

The V and J genes are TRBV5-4 and TRBJ2-6, with unresolved D. The V end lost 5 bases, the J end lost 4 bases, and 13 bases lay between the germline ends. In germline, CDR1 is SGHNT, CDR2 YYREEE (reference sequence). The CDR3 is 15 residues long. CDR3 protein: CASRPKRGGANVLTF. CDR3 in DNA: TGTGCCAGCAGGCCCAAAAGAGGAGGGGCCAACGTCCTGACTTTC. The complete variable domain, with remaining parts taken from reference TRBV5-4 and TRBJ2-6, reads ETGVTQSPTHLIKTRGQQVTLRCSSQSGHNTVSWYQQALGQGPQFIFQYYREEENGRGNFPPRFSGLQFPNYSSELNVNALELDDSALYLCASRPKRGGANVLTFGAGSRLTVL.

In nucleotides, the CDR3 is TGTGCCAGCAGCACATTGTTTCAGGACAGGGTAAGTTTGAGCACTGAAGCTTTCTTT. Its translation: CASSTLFQDRVSLSTEAFF. The genes are TRBV21-1 and TRBJ1-1; the table's TRBD1 call for D was not verified on the DNA. TRBV21-1 is a known pseudogene. The CDR3 runs 19 residues.

This chain uses TRBV7-6 with TRBJ2-2; D remains unclear. The CDR3 runs to 12 residues. Germline lookup yields CDR1 SGHVS and CDR2 FNYEAQ. V shed 4 bases and J shed 6 bases, with 6 bases lying between them. The CDR3 loop is CASSSPAGELFF. In DNA form, the CDR3 reads TGTGCCAGCAGCTCCCCCGCCGGGGAGCTGTTTTTT.

The chain employs TRBV19 and TRBJ2-5; D perhaps matches TRBD2 (6 bases). V was shortened by 1 base and J by 5 bases, with 14 bases between the two germline ends. The CDR3 covers 15 residues. CDR1 is LNHDA and CDR2 is SQIVND in the germline V gene (reference sequence). In DNA form, the CDR3 reads TGTGCCAGTAGTATAGGGGGGGAGCTCGGGGAGACCCAGTACTTC. It translates to CASSIGGELGETQYF.

The genes are TRBV7-6 and TRBJ2-7, with 10 positions matching TRBD1. The CDR3 length is 13 residues. Losses at the gene ends were 5 bases for V and 6 bases for J; bases not matched to a gene: 4. CDR1 and CDR2 from the germline V gene are SGHVS and FNYEAQ. The CDR3 DNA reads TGTGCCAGCAGCCTGGGACAGGGGCGCGAGCAGTACTTC. Protein: CASSLGQGREQYF. Supplemented by reference TRBV7-6 and TRBJ2-7, the full variable domain reads GAGVSQSPRYKVTKRGQDVALRCDPISGHVSLYWYRQALGQGPEFLTYFNYEAQQDKSGLPNDRFSAERPEGSISTLTIQRTEQRDSAMYRCASSLGQGREQYFGPGTRLTVT.

The V call is TRBV12-5, the J call TRBJ2-1, with TRBD2 matching 10 bases. Germline CDR1 is LGHNT and CDR2 is FRNRAP. The CDR3 length is 16 residues. The trim removed 1 base at V and 5 bases at J, leaving 5 bases unmatched. The CDR3 protein is CASGLALAGAHNEQFF. The CDR3 bases are TGTGCTAGTGGTTTGGCGCTAGCGGGAGCCCACAATGAGCAGTTCTTC.

The rearrangement links TRBV4-3 to TRBJ2-1; tentatively, D is TRBD1 (5 bases). CDR3 length: 13 amino acids. Trimming cost V 3 bases and J 9 bases, with 12 bases left between them. Germline values: CDR1 LGHNA, CDR2 YSLEER. For the CDR3, the DNA is TGCGCCAGCAGCCAGATACCTCAGGGTGAGCAGTTCTTC. This translates into CASSQIPQGEQFF.

The chain recombines TRBV7-6 with TRBJ2-1; 11 positions agree with TRBD2. This CDR3 comprises 16 residues. V dropped 3 bases and J dropped 4; count of bases not matched to a gene: 5. Germline CDR1 SGHVS, CDR2 FNYEAQ. CDR3 sequence reads: CASSLGLAETYNEQFF. The CDR3 DNA is TGTGCCAGCAGCTTGGGACTAGCGGAGACATACAATGAGCAGTTCTTC.

This chain connects TRBV19 to TRBJ1-5, with 9 bases matching TRBD1. The J segment lost 6 bases and the V segment lost 4 bases, leaving 4 bases of the junction unmatched. Germline V gene data show CDR1 as LNHDA and CDR2 as SQIVND (reference sequence). The CDR3 runs to 14 residues. CDR3 sequence: CASSTTGGRQPQHF. CDR3 bases: TGTGCCAGTAGTACCACAGGGGGCCGTCAGCCCCAGCATTTT. The entire variable domain, with the rest obtained from reference TRBV19 and TRBJ1-5, is as follows: DGGITQSPKYLFRKEGQNVTLSCEQNLNHDAMYWYRQDPGQGLRLIYYSQIVNDFQKGDIAEGYSVSREKKESFPLTVTSAQKNPTAFYLCASSTTGGRQPQHFGDGTRLSIL.